The clone carrying this T cell receptor beta chain was seen a few times. Trimming took 1 base from V and 16 from J, leaving 14 bases between them. This CDR3 has 13 residues. CDR1 is SEHNR and CDR2 is FQNEAQ in the germline V gene (reference sequence). The record originates from a study of blood T cell repertoires in COVID-19. Study as a whole: Nucleic acid was either cDNA or gDNA, and it came from T cells, B-cell-depleted T cells, or PBMCs.

Clones were read by immunoSEQ multiplex PCR, and TCRdb kept only the in-frame ones, dropping some. The data contain 170,000 or so clones, about 82% of them singletons. The sequenced sample was peripheral blood. The chain is built from TRBV7-9 and TRBJ1-6; no clear D. This TCR was recovered from a man between 45 and 60 years old with active or convalescent COVID-19. The CDR3 region is CASSLGRNGLLHF. CDR3 nucleotides: TGTGCCAGCAGCTTAGGGCGGAACGGCCTACTCCACTTT.